Described below is a single T cell receptor (beta chain) sequence and its context. Its antigen is still unknown. This record belongs to a study of cytomegalovirus exposure and HLA in healthy donors. Notes on the study in general: Researchers left out some V segments, among them TRBV6-2 and TRBV6-3, as indistinguishable. Segments of the TCR beta V type were, in most cases, productive about 87% or about 30% of the time in an earlier analysis.

The PCR made use of 60 Vbeta and 13 Jbeta primers. In the source study's methods: Later, about 80 million unique TCR beta chains were counted in an analysis, and 10 million to 12 million of them were shared. Method: immunoSEQ multiplex PCR; TCRdb's copy keeps in-frame clones and lacks some. D and trimming come from the DNA, and the V and J calls and clone size come from that table. The table has approximately 170,000 clones, 80% seen once. Germline lookup yields CDR1 ENHRY and CDR2 SYGVKD. The CDR3 runs 18 residues. V lost 4 bases and J 3 bases, leaving 19 bases between the germline ends. The sequencing sample was made of PBMCs. The sequence was obtained from a male donor in good health and CMV-seronegative. The gene calls are TRBV10-3 and TRBJ1-6, with D maybe TRBD1 (6 bases). This CDR3 is CAISARRTADYYNSPLHF. The CDR3 nucleotides read TGTGCCATCAGTGCACGCCGGACAGCCGATTACTATAATTCACCCCTCCACTTT.